Following are 21 T cell receptor beta chains from one sample sequenced in a study of regulatory T cells in long-lasting Graves disease. Time point meaning: persistent/refractory GD, antithyroid drugs over 5 years with positive TRAb. With RNA extracted from PBMCs as input, the TCR library was made. Arm-PCR of CDR3 regions with iRepertoire HTBI primers generated TCR beta libraries. TCRdb independently ran MiXCR on the multiplex PCR reads; one entry per CDR3 protein. The sample shows hundreds of thousands of distinct CDR3 sequences, about 22% of them seen only once. The source was peripheral blood mononuclear cells (PBMCs), collected when the disease was refractory, from a patient treated with antithyroid drugs. All receptors derive from a female donor with Graves disease.

This clonotype was observed a handful of times. The chain has TRBV19 and TRBJ2-5; D gene uncertain. V gave up 5 bases and J gave up 4 bases, with 14 bases separating them. The CDR3 consists of 14 residues. Germline CDR1 is LNHDA and CDR2 is SQIVND (reference sequence). The CDR3 DNA reads TGTGCCAGTAGTCCCCGCCAGGTCGTAGAGACCCAGTACTTC. This translates into CASSPRQVVETQYF.

V is TRBV27 and J is TRBJ1-4, with no clear D. The germline V and J ends were trimmed by 4 bases and 3 bases, with 18 bases remaining between them. The CDR3 runs to 17 residues. Germline CDR1 reads MNHEY; CDR2 reads SMNVEV (reference sequence). CDR3 loop: CASSSPSVAGANEKLFF. The CDR3 nucleotides are TGTGCCAGCAGTTCCCCCAGTGTGGCCGGAGCTAATGAAAAACTGTTTTTT.

This clonotype was observed many times. The chain employs TRBV6-1 and TRBJ1-5; TRBD1 is a possible D gene (6 bases). This CDR3 is 16 amino acids long. V was clipped by 5 bases and J by 2 bases, with 16 bases between them. Germline V gene sequence: CDR1 MNHNS, CDR2 SASEGT. CDR3 sequence (DNA): TGTGCCAGCAGTCCTCGGGGGGCTCCCGGCAATCAGCCCCAGCATTTT. The encoded protein is CASSPRGAPGNQPQHF.

This clonotype was detected ten times or more. This chain uses TRBV2 with TRBJ1-5; D ambiguous. CDR1 SNHLY and CDR2 FYNNEI come from the germline V gene. The length of the CDR3 is 16 residues. Trimming took 0 bases from V and 7 from J, leaving 16 bases between them. The CDR3 nucleotides are TGTGCCAGCAGTGAAGCGTACGTTCGTTTTGGACAGCCCCAGCATTTT. Translated, it gives CASSEAYVRFGQPQHF.

This clonotype was detected a few times. J is TRBJ1-5 and V is TRBV28, with a tentative D call TRBD1 (5 bases). The CDR3 totals 14 residues. Between the trimmed V and J ends, which lost 7 bases and 2 bases, there was a span of 12 bases. The germline CDR1 and CDR2 sequences are MDHEN and SYDVKM. CDR3 coding DNA: TGTGCCAGCACCCGAGGGGTGCGCAATCAGCCCCAGCATTTT. Translating gives CASTRGVRNQPQHF.

This clonotype appeared many times. The J gene is TRBJ1-1, the V gene TRBV5-1, with unresolved D. CDR1 is SGHRS and CDR2 is YFSETQ in the germline V gene. V lost 4 bases and J lost 0, with 10 bases in between. CDR3 length equals 14 residues. The CDR3 sequence is CASSDWQMNTEAFF. CDR3 in DNA: TGCGCCAGCAGCGATTGGCAAATGAACACTGAAGCTTTCTTT.

The table lists this clonotype with a few counts. The V gene is TRBV18, the J gene TRBJ2-4; TRBD2 might be the D (6 bases). V was shortened by 3 bases and J by 7 bases, with 19 bases between the two germline ends. This CDR3 spans 16 amino acids. Germline-derived CDR1 and CDR2 are KGHSH and LQKENI. This CDR3 reads CASSPTGPGRGNIQYF. The CDR3 nucleotides read TGTGCCAGCTCACCCACGGGCCCCGGGAGAGGGAACATTCAGTACTTC. Full variable domain (remainder filled in from reference TRBV18 and TRBJ2-4): NAGVMQNPRHLVRRRGQEARLRCSPMKGHSHVYWYRQLPEEGLKFMVYLQKENIIDESGMPKERFSAEFPKEGPSILRIQQVVRGDSAAYFCASSPTGPGRGNIQYFGAGTRLSVL.

With respect to this clonotype: A read error may be the cause here, since a much bigger clone is one base away. J is TRBJ1-1 and V is TRBV6-1; D uncertain. Trimming removed 5 bases at V and 4 bases at J, with 11 bases between. The CDR3 contains 13 residues. The germline CDR1 and CDR2 sequences are MNHNS and SASEGT. The CDR3 spells CASSRLGLTEAFF. The CDR3 bases are TGTGCCAGCAGTAGACTGGGCCTCACTGAAGCTTTCTTT.

The rearrangement uses TRBV4-1 and TRBJ2-4; tentative D call: TRBD1 (6 bases). The V end was cut by 0 bases, the J end by 6 bases, with 6 bases between. The CDR3 spans 13 residues. CDR1 and CDR2 (germline): MGHRA, YSYEKL. In DNA form, the CDR3 reads TGCGCCAGCAGCCAAGAACAGGGAAACATTCAGTACTTC. Amino acids: CASSQEQGNIQYF.

This clonotype turned up a few times. The CDR3 region is CASSKTRLYEQYF. CDR3 DNA: TGTGCCAGCAGCAAGACTAGACTCTACGAGCAGTACTTC. J is TRBJ2-7 and V is TRBV7-9; tentative D call: TRBD2 (6 bases). The CDR3 extends over 13 amino acids. The V end was cut by 5 bases, the J end by 3 bases, with 11 bases between. Germline CDR1 is SEHNR and CDR2 is FQNEAQ (reference sequence).

As concerns this clonotype: The junction and the germline gene differ at one end; a read error may be behind it. This chain joins TRBV28 and TRBJ1-5; D is unresolved. Per the germline V gene, CDR1 is MDHEN and CDR2 is SYDVKM. The CDR3 is 14 residues long. This CDR3 is CASGLLDSNQPQHF. In DNA, the CDR3 is TGTGCCAGCGGTTTATTAGACAGCAATCAGCCCCAGCATTTT.

The CDR3 sequence is CASSHLGGGRETQYF. The CDR3 DNA reads as TGTGCCAGCAGTCACCTGGGAGGGGGGAGGGAGACCCAGTACTTC. V gene TRBV12-3 or TRBV12-4 combines with J gene TRBJ2-5, with D perhaps matching TRBD2 (7 bases). The CDR3 has 15 residues. The V end lost 5 bases, the J end lost 5 bases, and 18 bases lay between the germline ends.

This clonotype occurred a few times. This chain uses TRBV5-8 with TRBJ1-2, with unresolved D. V dropped 5 bases and J dropped 8 bases, with 13 bases sitting between them. The CDR3 spans 12 residues. Germline values: CDR1 SGHTS, CDR2 YDEGEE. Here the CDR3 DNA reads TGTGCCAGCAGGTTAGGGAAATACGGCTACACCTTC. This sequence encodes CASRLGKYGYTF.

At least ten counts were recorded for this clonotype. This chain joins TRBV2 and TRBJ1-2, with D tentatively TRBD1 (6 bases). Germline V gene lookup returns CDR1 SNHLY and CDR2 FYNNEI. Trimming left V 4 bases short and J 4 bases short, with 13 bases between. CDR3 length equals 14 residues. The chain's CDR3 is CASSVRGVLYGYTF. CDR3 coding DNA: TGTGCCAGCAGTGTGAGGGGGGTGCTCTATGGCTACACCTTC.

This clonotype was seen a few times. The chain employs TRBV12-3 or TRBV12-4 and TRBJ2-2; 8 nucleotides match TRBD1. V was pared by 3 bases and J by 5 bases, with 5 bases of the junction left unmatched. This CDR3 region has 15 residues. CDR3 DNA: TGTGCCAGCAGTTTCGACAGGGGTTGGACCGGGGAGCTGTTTTTT. This gives the protein CASSFDRGWTGELFF.

This clonotype came up a few times. The chain links TRBV6-5 to TRBJ2-7; D is perhaps TRBD2 (6 bases). The CDR3 sequence is 14 residues long. Trimming pared 2 bases from V and 3 bases from J, leaving 11 bases between. The germline gives CDR1 MNHEY, CDR2 SVGAGI. This chain's CDR3 is CASSYGRENYEQYF. The CDR3 region has the DNA TGTGCCAGCAGTTACGGACGGGAGAACTACGAGCAGTACTTC.

This rearrangement joins TRBV2 to TRBJ2-3; 7 nucleotides align to TRBD2. V gave up 5 bases and J gave up 9 bases; unmatched junction bases: 5. Looked up from germline, CDR1 is SNHLY and CDR2 is FYNNEI. The CDR3 has 12 residues. CDR3 nucleotides: TGTGCCAGCAGTCCAGAGCGGGGCACGCAGTATTTT. Translating it yields CASSPERGTQYF.

This clonotype was found many times. V usage is TRBV7-9 and J usage is TRBJ2-5; weak D call: TRBD2 (7 bases). The CDR3 extends over 14 amino acids. Germline V CDR1 and CDR2: SEHNR, FQNEAQ (reference sequence). V lost 6 bases to trimming and J lost 1 base, with 12 bases between them. Here the CDR3 reads CASSGGGLQETQYF. CDR3 nucleotide sequence: TGTGCCAGCAGTGGGGGGGGCCTCCAAGAGACCCAGTACTTC.

Points on this clonotype: A much larger clone is a single base away; this may be a read error. The chain uses TRBV27 and TRBJ2-5; 11 bases line up with TRBD2. This CDR3 contains 16 residues. Looked up from germline, CDR1 is MNHEY and CDR2 is SMNVEV (reference sequence). J gave up 4 bases and V 6 bases, and 10 bases lay outside the gene matches. CDR3 bases: TGTGCCAGCAGACCTACTAGCGGGAGTTGGCGAGAGACCCAGTACTTC. Amino acids: CASRPTSGSWRETQYF.

The genes are TRBV3-1 and TRBJ1-1; D unresolved. This CDR3 comprises 14 residues. V shed 0 bases and J shed 6 bases, with 11 bases lying between them. Germline CDR1 and CDR2: LGHDT and YNNKEL (reference sequence). DNA of the CDR3: TGTGCCAGCAGCCAAGACGGATTCGATGCTGAAGCTTTCTTT. Amino acids: CASSQDGFDAEAFF.

Many counts were recorded for this clonotype. V and J are TRBV20-1 and TRBJ1-6, with D possibly matching TRBD1 (5 bases). The V end lost 3 bases, the J end lost 4 bases, and 10 bases lay between the germline ends. The CDR3 length is 14 residues. Germline-derived CDR1 and CDR2 are DFQATT and SNEGSKA (reference sequence). CDR3: CSASSGTYNSPLHF. As DNA, the CDR3 is TGCAGTGCTAGTTCAGGGACGTATAATTCACCCCTCCACTTT.